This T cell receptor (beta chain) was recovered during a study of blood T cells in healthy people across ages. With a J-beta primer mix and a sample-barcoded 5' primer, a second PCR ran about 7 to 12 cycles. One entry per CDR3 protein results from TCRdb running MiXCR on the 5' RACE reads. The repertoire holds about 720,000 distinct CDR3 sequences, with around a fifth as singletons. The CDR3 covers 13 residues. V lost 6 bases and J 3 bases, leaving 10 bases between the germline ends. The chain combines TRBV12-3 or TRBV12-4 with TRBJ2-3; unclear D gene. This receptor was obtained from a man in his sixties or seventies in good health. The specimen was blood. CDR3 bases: TGTGCCAGCAGAAAGGCGTTTACAGATACGCAGTATTTT. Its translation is CASRKAFTDTQYF.